This T cell receptor beta chain was sequenced in a study of blood T cell repertoires in COVID-19. Study details: PBMCs, B-cell-depleted T cells, or T cells provided the cDNA or gDNA that made up the material.

No more than 2 weeks before study entry, exposed participants had met a case of COVID-19. Germline assignment: CDR1 MNHEY and CDR2 SVGEGT. The CDR3 has 13 amino acids. V lost 0 bases to trimming and J lost 10 bases, with 7 bases between them. The data were produced by immunoSEQ multiplex PCR, yet TCRdb's version contains in-frame clones alone and is incomplete. The repertoire includes hundreds of thousands of clones, 80% to 90% of them detected once, and roughly 5% sits in the top ten. The rearrangement uses TRBV6-2 or TRBV6-3 and TRBJ1-6; D not resolved. The receptor's source is a woman aged 50 to 65 who had been exposed to COVID-19. Sequenced: PBMCs or T cells enriched from blood (not recorded which). The CDR3 is CASSYSLQSPLHF. In nucleotides, the CDR3 is TGTGCCAGCAGTTACTCGTTACAGTCACCCCTCCACTTT.